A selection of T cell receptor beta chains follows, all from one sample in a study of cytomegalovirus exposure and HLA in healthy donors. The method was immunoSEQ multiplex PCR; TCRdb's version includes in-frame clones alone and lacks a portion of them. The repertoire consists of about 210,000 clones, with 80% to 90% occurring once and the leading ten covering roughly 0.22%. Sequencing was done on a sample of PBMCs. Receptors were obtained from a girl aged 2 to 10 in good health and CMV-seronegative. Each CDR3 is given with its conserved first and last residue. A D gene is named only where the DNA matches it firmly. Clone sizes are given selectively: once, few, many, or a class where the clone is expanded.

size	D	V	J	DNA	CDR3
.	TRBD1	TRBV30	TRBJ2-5	TGTGCCTGGACAATCCGGGACAGGGAGTGGCGAGAGACCCAGTACTTC	CAWTIRDREWRETQYF
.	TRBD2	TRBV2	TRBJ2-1	TGTGCCAGCAGTGAGGGACTAGCGGGTTACAATGAGCAGTTCTTC	CASSEGLAGYNEQFF
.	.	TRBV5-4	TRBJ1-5	TGTGCCAGCAGCTTGGGTTGGCAGGAGGGCAATCAGCCCCAGCATTTT	CASSLGWQEGNQPQHF
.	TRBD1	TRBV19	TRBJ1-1	TGTGCCAGTACCATGATTGGGACAGGGGTGGTCAACACTGAAGCTTTCTTT	CASTMIGTGVVNTEAFF
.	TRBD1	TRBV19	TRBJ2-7	TGTGCCAGTAGTGCCAAACAGGGGTACGAGCAGTACTTC	CASSAKQGYEQYF
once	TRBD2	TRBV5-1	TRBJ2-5	TGCGCCAGCAGCCCGCGACGTGGACTAGCGGGGGGGGTAGAAACCCAGTACTTC	CASSPRRGLAGGVETQYF
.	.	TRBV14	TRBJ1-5	TGTGCCAGCAGCCAAGGGGGGGATCAGCCCCAGCATTTT	CASSQGGDQPQHF
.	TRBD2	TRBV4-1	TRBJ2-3	TGCGCCAGCAGCCCGCGGACTAGCGGGGGCACAGATACGCAGTATTTT	CASSPRTSGGTDTQYF
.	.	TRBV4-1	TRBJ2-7	TGCGCCAGCAGCCAAGGGGACAAAAACTCCTACGAGCAGTACTTC	CASSQGDKNSYEQYF
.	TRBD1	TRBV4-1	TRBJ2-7	TGCGCCAGCAGCCAGACCAGGGGGCTTTCCTACGAGCAGTACTTC	CASSQTRGLSYEQYF
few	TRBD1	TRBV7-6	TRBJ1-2	TGTGCCAGCAGCCCACAAGGGGGCAACTATGGCTACACCTTC	CASSPQGGNYGYTF
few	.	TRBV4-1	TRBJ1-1	TGCGCCAGCAGCCACCTGACAGGCATTGAAGCTTTTTTT	CASSHLTGIEAFF
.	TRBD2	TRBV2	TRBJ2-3	TGTGCCAGCAGTAGAATAGCGGGGGGGCTGGATACGCAGTATTTT	CASSRIAGGLDTQYF
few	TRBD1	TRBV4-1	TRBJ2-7	TGCGCCAGCAGCCAAGTAACCAGGGGGCACTACGAGCAGTACTTC	CASSQVTRGHYEQYF
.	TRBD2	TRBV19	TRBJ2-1	TGTGCCAGTAGTCAGAGACTAGCGGGCACCTACAATGAGCAGTTCTTC	CASSQRLAGTYNEQFF
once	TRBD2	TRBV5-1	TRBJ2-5	TGCGCCAGCCGGGAGGGGCAAGAGACCCAGTACTTC	CASREGQETQYF
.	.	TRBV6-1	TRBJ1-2	TGTGCCAGCAGTGGTGTCCAATCAGGCGGCTACACCTTC	CASSGVQSGGYTF
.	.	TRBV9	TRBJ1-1	TGTGCCAGCAGCGTAGAAGGCAAGGACAGATATGTCACTGAAGCTTTCTTT	CASSVEGKDRYVTEAFF
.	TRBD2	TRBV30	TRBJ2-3	TGTGCCTGGAGTGCGGGACTAGCAGAAGATACGCAGTATTTT	CAWSAGLAEDTQYF
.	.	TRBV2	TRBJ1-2	TGTGCCAGCAACCAGGGGAATGGCTACACCTTC	CASNQGNGYTF
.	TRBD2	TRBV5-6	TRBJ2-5	TGTGCCAGCAGCTTGGAGCTAGCGGGGGGCCTACAAGAGACCCAGTACTTC	CASSLELAGGLQETQYF
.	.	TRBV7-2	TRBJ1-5	TGTGCCAGCAGCTTAGTCTCAGTGAATCAGCCCCAGCATTTT	CASSLVSVNQPQHF
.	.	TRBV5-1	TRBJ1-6	TGCGCCAGCAGCTTGACAGGGACCTATAGGAATTCACCCCTCCACTTT	CASSLTGTYRNSPLHF
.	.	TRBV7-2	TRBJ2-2	TGTGCCAGCAGCCGGGACTCCAACACCGGGGAGCTGTTTTTT	CASSRDSNTGELFF
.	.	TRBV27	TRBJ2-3	TGTGCCAGCACCCAGCGTTGGTCTAGCACAGATACGCAGTATTTT	CASTQRWSSTDTQYF
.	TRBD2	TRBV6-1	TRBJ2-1	TGTGCCAGCCGCGCTAGCGGGGGGCCCGGTGAGCAGTTCTTC	CASRASGGPGEQFF
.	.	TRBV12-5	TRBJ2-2	TGTGCTAGTGGTTTGGTACTGGAGGGGGCGAAGGAATGGGGCGGGGAGCTGTTTTTT	CASGLVLEGAKEWGGELFF
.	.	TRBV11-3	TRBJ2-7	TGTGCCAGCAGCTTAGGAGGGGGCTCCTACGAGCAGTACTTC	CASSLGGGSYEQYF
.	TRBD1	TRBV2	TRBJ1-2	TGTGCCAGCAGTGAATTAGGCACAGGGGTAGCCTACACCTTC	CASSELGTGVAYTF
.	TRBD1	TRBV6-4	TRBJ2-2	TGTGCCAGCAGTGACTCCGGGACAGGGACATCCGGGGAGCTGTTTTTT	CASSDSGTGTSGELFF
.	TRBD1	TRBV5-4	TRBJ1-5	TGTGCCAGCAGCCCAGGACAGGGGGCCGAACAGCCCCAGCATTTT	CASSPGQGAEQPQHF
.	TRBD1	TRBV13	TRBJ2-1	TGTGCCAGCAGCTCACGACAGGGCCGCGTAGATGAGCAGTTCTTC	CASSSRQGRVDEQFF
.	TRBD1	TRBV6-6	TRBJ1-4	TGTGCCAGCATCTACGGGACAGGCCGTGAAAAACTGTTTTTT	CASIYGTGREKLFF